This T cell receptor beta chain was identified during a study of T cell responses to AZD1222 COVID-19 vaccine. Whole-study findings and limits: Recipients of two AZD1222 doses showed rising Spike-specific TCR breadth and depth. Repertoires were collected only later (after the peak T cell response had occurred). Mapped onto spike, vaccine-associated CD4 TCRs spanned it and were dominant at 160-218 and 743-854.

This clone was recorded only once. What it binds is not known. The V gene lost 2 bases and the J gene lost 5 bases, with 18 bases spanning the gap. CDR1 is KGHSH, CDR2 LQKENI, per germline. The length of the CDR3 is 16 residues. The protocol was immunoSEQ multiplex PCR, while the TCRdb copy is restricted to in-frame clones and leaves out a portion. This table holds about 140,000 clones, about 82% found once. J is TRBJ1-1 and V is TRBV18; D is unresolved. The sequence was collected from an adult who received the AZD1222 COVID-19 vaccine. The sequences come from peripheral blood, collected 28 days after the second AZD1222 dose. The CDR3 sequence: CASSPGVDRSGTEAFF. CDR3 nucleotide sequence: TGTGCCAGCTCACCAGGAGTTGACCGGTCGGGGACTGAAGCTTTCTTT.